The sequence of this T cell receptor (beta chain) was determined in a study of cytomegalovirus exposure and HLA in healthy donors. Findings and limits, study-wide: Earlier results showed most TCR beta V segments being productive about 87% or about 30% of the time.

The count of this clone is one. Its cognate antigen is unknown. PCR was performed using 60 Vbeta and 13 Jbeta primers. Profiling relied on immunoSEQ multiplex PCR, and the TCRdb table lists in-frame clones only, not all of them. The sample lists more than 130,000 clones, approximately 73% seen once, with around an eighth in the top ten. The CDR3 covers 16 residues. The V gene's germline CDR1 is KGHSH and CDR2 LQKENI. V shed 0 bases and J 1 base; nucleotides not matched to a gene: 1. The chain employs TRBV18 and TRBJ2-3, with 10 bases fitting TRBD2. The sample was PBMCs. This TCR came from a human donor in good health. This CDR3 reads CASSPPGTSGTDTQYF. The CDR3 nucleotides read TGTGCCAGCTCACCACCAGGGACTAGCGGCACAGATACGCAGTATTTT.